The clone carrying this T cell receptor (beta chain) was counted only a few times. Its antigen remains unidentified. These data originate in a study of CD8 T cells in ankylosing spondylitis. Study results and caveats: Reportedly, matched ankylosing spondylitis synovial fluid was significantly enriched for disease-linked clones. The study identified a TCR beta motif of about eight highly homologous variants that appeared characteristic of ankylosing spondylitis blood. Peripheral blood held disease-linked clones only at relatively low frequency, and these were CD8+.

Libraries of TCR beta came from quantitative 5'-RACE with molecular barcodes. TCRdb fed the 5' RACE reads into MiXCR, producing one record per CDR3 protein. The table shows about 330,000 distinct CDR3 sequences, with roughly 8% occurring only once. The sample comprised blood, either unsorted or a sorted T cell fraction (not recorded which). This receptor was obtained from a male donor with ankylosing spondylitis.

The CDR3 sequence is CASSYSPTVDTQYF. CDR3 in DNA: TGTGCCAGCAGTTACAGTCCGACAGTGGATACGCAGTATTTT. This chain joins TRBV6-2 or TRBV6-3 and TRBJ2-3; a weak D match, TRBD1 (5 bases). V gave up 2 bases and J gave up 6 bases, with 12 bases separating them. This CDR3 is built from 14 residues. Germline lookup yields CDR1 MNHEY and CDR2 SVGEGT.